This T cell receptor beta chain was obtained from a study of T cells after yellow fever vaccination. Study as a whole: Fractions of limited cellularity were prepared by means of SMART-Seq v4 Ultra Low Input.

This CDR3 is built from 15 residues. Germline V gene sequence: CDR1 SGHTA, CDR2 FQGNSA. V shed 5 bases and J shed 4 bases, with 17 bases lying between them. TCRdb analysed the 5' RACE reads with MiXCR anew, one entry per CDR3 protein. The sample carries roughly 300,000 distinct CDR3 sequences, roughly 8.3% recorded once. This clonotype has more than one count but fewer than ten. The sample consisted of PBMCs, taken around 45 days after the first yellow fever vaccination. This clonotype was sampled from a man younger than 30 who received the YFV17D yellow fever vaccine. The rearrangement uses TRBV7-2 and TRBJ1-1; D gene ambiguous. This CDR3 reads CASSPFLIWGTEAFF. The CDR3 DNA reads TGTGCCAGCAGCCCCTTTCTAATATGGGGCACTGAAGCTTTCTTT.